The 10 T cell receptor beta chains below were found in one sample sequenced in a study of CD8+ T cells in alopecia areata (dated by TCRdb to the late 2010s). Library preparation was by the immunoSEQ multiplex PCR assay. RNA was extracted from all samples and reverse transcribed into cDNA as template for TCR sequencing. Not all clones reach the TCRdb copy of this immuneACCESS table, which keeps in-frame sequences only. Checked studies attribute under half of the gap to unresolved V genes and leave the rest unexplained. In this sample the table shows about 260,000 clones, roughly 60% of which occur a single time. The ten most abundant clones make up 0.8% to 1% of the sample. The treatment or condition label corresponds to: oral pan-JAK inhibitor, 5-10 mg twice daily. The sample in question was CD4+ T cells sorted from blood, obtained between weeks 51 and 54, from a patient treated with tofacitinib. Source of these receptors: a human donor with alopecia areata.

The CDR3 loop is CASSLELGQGANVLTF. In nucleotides, the CDR3 is TGCGCCAGCAGCTTGGAGCTGGGCCAGGGGGCCAACGTCCTGACTTTC. The V call is TRBV5-1, the J call TRBJ2-6; no firm D call. Trimming took 0 bases from V and 4 from J, leaving 11 bases between them. Germline lookup yields CDR1 SGHRS and CDR2 YFSETQ. This CDR3 is 16 amino acids long.

This clone came up a few times. This rearrangement joins TRBV7-9 to TRBJ2-7; D ambiguous. The CDR3 spans 14 residues. Germline V lookup: CDR1 SEHNR, CDR2 FQNEAQ (reference sequence). Trimming left V 1 base short and J 3 bases short, with 10 bases between. The CDR3 bases are TGTGCCAGCAGCTTAGGCCCCCTGGTCTACGAGCAGTACTTC. This sequence encodes CASSLGPLVYEQYF.

The CDR3 here is CAYKEGSNYGYTF. CDR3 DNA sequence: TGTGCCTATAAAGAGGGGAGTAACTATGGCTACACCTTC. The chain couples TRBV30 to TRBJ1-2; a possible D gene is TRBD1 (5 bases). Germline loops: CDR1 GTSNPN, CDR2 SVGIG (reference sequence). The V end was cut by 7 bases, the J end by 1 base, with 13 bases between. The CDR3 sequence is 13 residues long. Full variable domain (outside the CDR3, taken from reference TRBV30 and TRBJ1-2): SQTIHQWPATLVQPVGSPLSLECTVEGTSNPNLYWYRQAAGRGLQLLFYSVGIGQISSEVPQNLSASRPQDRQFILSSKKLLLSDSGFYLCAYKEGSNYGYTFGSGTRLTVV.

The chain recombines TRBV2 with TRBJ2-2; D not certain. CDR3 length: 15 residues. Germline-derived CDR1 and CDR2 are SNHLY and FYNNEI. V lost 4 bases to trimming and J lost 3 bases, with 12 bases between them. The CDR3 loop is CASSAQLLDTGELFF. The CDR3 DNA sequence: TGTGCCAGCAGTGCCCAGCTGTTGGACACCGGGGAGCTGTTTTTT.

This clone showed up just a few times. This sequence joins TRBV29-1 and TRBJ2-2; 8 bases line up with TRBD1. Germline V lookup: CDR1 SQVTM, CDR2 ANQGSEA. The CDR3 has 12 residues. Trimming removed 7 bases from V and 7 bases from J; junction bases left unmatched: 5. The CDR3 nucleotides read TGCAGCGGAGCAGGGGGCGGCGGGGAGCTGTTTTTT. Its translation: CSGAGGGGELFF.

The chain carries TRBV30 and TRBJ2-7; no definite D call. Trimming took off 0 bases at V and 4 bases at J, with 4 bases between the two ends. Germline-derived CDR1 and CDR2 are GTSNPN and SVGIG (reference sequence). This CDR3 region has 11 residues. The CDR3 DNA reads as TGTGCCTGGAGTGTAGGTTACGAGCAGTACTTC. Its translation: CAWSVGYEQYF.

This clone was seen only a few times. The chain employs TRBV30 and TRBJ1-1; possible D gene TRBD1, 5 bases. This CDR3 contains 13 residues. V lost 0 bases to trimming and J lost 11 bases, with 16 bases between them. Germline loops: CDR1 GTSNPN, CDR2 SVGIG (reference sequence). CDR3 sequence: CAWSVRAGGSAFF. The CDR3 coding sequence is TGTGCCTGGAGTGTACGAGCTGGGGGATCGGCTTTCTTT.

In regard to this clone: Other DNA sequences of this sample code for an identical CDR3. The chain joins TRBV30 to TRBJ1-5, with a weak D call TRBD1 (5 bases). The CDR3 is 12 amino acids. Per germline, CDR1 GTSNPN and CDR2 SVGIG (reference sequence). V was cut by 5 bases and J by 4 bases, with 9 bases left in between. The CDR3 nucleotides are TGTGCCTGGGGACGGGGGAATCAGCCCCAGCATTTT. Amino acid sequence: CAWGRGNQPQHF.

This clone was recorded a few times. At one end the junction does not follow the germline gene, possibly because of a read error. The chain joins TRBV7-7 to TRBJ2-5; D ambiguous. This CDR3 comprises 13 residues. Germline V gene lookup returns CDR1 SSHAT and CDR2 FNYEAQ (reference sequence). As DNA, the CDR3 is TGTGCTAGCAGCTTACTCCTCCAAGAGACCCAGTACTTC. It is translated as CASSLLLQETQYF.

The chain joins TRBV25-1 to TRBJ1-4; 7 bases agree with TRBD1. The CDR3 has 15 amino acids. The V segment lost 3 bases and the J segment 11 bases; nucleotides outside the gene matches: 12. Germline loops: CDR1 MGHDK, CDR2 SYGVNS. The CDR3 DNA is TGTGCCAGCAGTGAGGGAGGGACAGCCGGAGAGAAACTGTTTTTT. Protein sequence: CASSEGGTAGEKLFF.